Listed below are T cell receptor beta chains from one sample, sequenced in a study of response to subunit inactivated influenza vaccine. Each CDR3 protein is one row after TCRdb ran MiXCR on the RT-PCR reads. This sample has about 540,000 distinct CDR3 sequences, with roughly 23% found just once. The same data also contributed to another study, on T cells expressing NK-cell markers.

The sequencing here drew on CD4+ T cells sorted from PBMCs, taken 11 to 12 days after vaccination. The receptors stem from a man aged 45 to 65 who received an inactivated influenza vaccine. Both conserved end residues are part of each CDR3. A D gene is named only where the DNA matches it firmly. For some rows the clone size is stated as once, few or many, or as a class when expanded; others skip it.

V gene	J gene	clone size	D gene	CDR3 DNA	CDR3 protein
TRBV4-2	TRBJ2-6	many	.	TGTGCCAGCAGCCGGGACTCTGGGGCCAACGTCCTGACTTTC	CASSRDSGANVLTF
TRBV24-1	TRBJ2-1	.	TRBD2	TGTGCCACCAGTGATTTGGCGGGAGGCAATGAGCAGTTCTTC	CATSDLAGGNEQFF
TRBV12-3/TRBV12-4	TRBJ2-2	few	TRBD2	TGTGCCAGCAGTTTAGTCCGACTAGCGCTAAGCACCGGGGAGCTGTTTTTT	CASSLVRLALSTGELFF
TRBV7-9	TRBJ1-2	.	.	TGTGCCAGCAGCGTACAATACCGACACTATGGCTACACCTTC	CASSVQYRHYGYTF
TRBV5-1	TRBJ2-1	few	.	TGCGCCAGCAGCCCGGGGGTCCCTCTCGATGAGCAGTTCTTC	CASSPGVPLDEQFF
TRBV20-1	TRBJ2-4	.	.	TGCAGTGCTAGAGAACCGATCAGAAACATTCAGTACTTC	CSAREPIRNIQYF
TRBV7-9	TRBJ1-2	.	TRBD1	TGTGCCAGCAGTACAGGGGTGAACTATGGCTACACCTTC	CASSTGVNYGYTF
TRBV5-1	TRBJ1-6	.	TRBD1	TGCGCCAGCAGCTTGGAGGGACAGAAGGGATCACCCCTCCACTTT	CASSLEGQKGSPLHF
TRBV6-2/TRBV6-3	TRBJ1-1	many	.	TGTGCCAGCAGTACCGTGAACACTGAAGCTTTCTTT	CASSTVNTEAFF
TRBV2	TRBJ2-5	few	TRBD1	TGTGCCAGCAGAAAACAGGGGGCTCTGTACCAAGAGACCCAGTACTTC	CASRKQGALYQETQYF
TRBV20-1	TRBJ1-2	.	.	TGCAGTGCCCCTTCTTCCTCTGCCTCGACCGGCTACACCTTC	CSAPSSSASTGYTF
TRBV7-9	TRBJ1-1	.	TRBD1	TGTGCCAGCACACAGGGGGCACGCACTGAAGCTTTCTTT	CASTQGARTEAFF
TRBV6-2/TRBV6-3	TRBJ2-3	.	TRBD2	TGTGCCAGCAGAACGGGACTAGCGGGACTAGATACGCAGTATTTT	CASRTGLAGLDTQYF
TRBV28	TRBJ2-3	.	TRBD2	TGTGCCAGCAGCCGAGCGGGGATTGATACGCAGTATTTT	CASSRAGIDTQYF
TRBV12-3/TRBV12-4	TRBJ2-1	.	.	TGTGCCAGCAGTTTGGACACGAGGAATGAGCAGTTCTTC	CASSLDTRNEQFF
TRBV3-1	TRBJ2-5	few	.	TGTGCCAGCAATCCAGGGGAGGGGACCCAGTACTTC	CASNPGEGTQYF
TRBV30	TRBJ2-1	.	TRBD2	TGTGCCTGGAGTGTGGGAGCGGGGGGCTCCAATGAGCAGTTCTTC	CAWSVGAGGSNEQFF
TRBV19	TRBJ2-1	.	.	TGTGCCAGTAGTATAAGCGGGTCGGCCCCCCACAATGAGCAGTTCTTC	CASSISGSAPHNEQFF
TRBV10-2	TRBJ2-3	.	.	TGCGCCAGCAGTCCCCAGTCAGATACGCAGTATTTT	CASSPQSDTQYF